Following are 29 T cell receptor beta chains from one sample sequenced in a study of blood T cell repertoires in COVID-19. Using immunoSEQ multiplex PCR, the repertoire was profiled, and TCRdb retains in-frame clones only, with some absent. Among roughly 72,000 clones, roughly 82% were seen once, and the ten largest hold around 15%. Sample: peripheral blood. These receptors were obtained from a woman older than 75 with acute or convalescent COVID-19.

This chain links TRBV6-6 with TRBJ2-3; TRBD2 agrees at 14 bases. CDR3 size: 19 residues. Germline CDR1 reads MNHNY; CDR2 reads SVGAGI (reference sequence). With 5 bases clipped from V and 0 bases from J, the junction kept 10 bases outside the gene matches. DNA for the CDR3: TGTGCCAGCAGTCTACCGGGACTAGCGGGAGTATATAGCACAGATACGCAGTATTTT. It translates to CASSLPGLAGVYSTDTQYF.

The chain has TRBV11-3 and TRBJ2-3; 10 nucleotides line up with TRBD1. The germline V gene encodes CDR1 SGHNT and CDR2 YENEEA. This CDR3 spans 14 amino acids. After removal of 5 bases from V and 4 bases from J, the junction contained 3 bases not matched to a gene. CDR3 nucleotide sequence: TGTGCCAGCAGCCAAGGACAGGGGGCAGATACGCAGTATTTT. Amino acids: CASSQGQGADTQYF.

This clone was seen many times. The gene calls are TRBV6-6 and TRBJ2-1, with TRBD2 matching 10 bases. The ends lost 5 bases at V and 7 bases at J; junction bases unmatched: 8. This CDR3 comprises 15 residues. Germline V lookup: CDR1 MNHNY, CDR2 SVGAGI (reference sequence). CDR3 nucleotides: TGTGCCAGCAGTGACACTAGCGGGACAGGAAATGAGCAGTTCTTC. Its protein is CASSDTSGTGNEQFF.

The chain links TRBV3-1 (or the pseudogene TRBV3-2) to TRBJ2-1, with a tentative D call TRBD1 (6 bases). Germline loops: CDR1 LGHDT, CDR2 YNNKEL (reference sequence). The V and J ends lost 1 base and 8 bases respectively, with 12 bases between them. The CDR3 consists of 14 residues. For the CDR3, the DNA is TGTGCCAGCAGCCAAGTAAGGGGGAATCATGAGCAGTTCTTC. Translation: CASSQVRGNHEQFF.

The chain employs TRBV5-6 and TRBJ1-4; the D gene is possibly TRBD1 (5 bases). Trimming removed 8 bases from V and 4 bases from J, with 18 bases in between. Germline-derived CDR1 and CDR2 are SGHDT and YYEEEE. The CDR3 is 15 residues long. The CDR3 DNA follows: TGTGCCAGGGGCCGGGCAGGGAAAGATAATGAAAAACTGTTTTTT. Encoded protein: CARGRAGKDNEKLFF. Together with reference TRBV5-6 and TRBJ1-4, the CDR3 gives the full variable domain: DAGVTQSPTHLIKTRGQQVTLRCSPKSGHDTVSWYQQALGQGPQFIFQYYEEEERQRGNFPDRFSGHQFPNYSSELNVNALLLGDSALYLCARGRAGKDNEKLFFGSGTQLSVL.

The chain carries TRBV6-5 and TRBJ1-2, with a weak D call TRBD1 (5 bases). V was pared by 5 bases and J by 3 bases, with 13 bases between. Per germline, CDR1 MNHEY and CDR2 SVGAGI. CDR3 length equals 14 residues. CDR3 amino acids: CASSISRVDYGYTF. DNA of the CDR3: TGTGCCAGCAGTATCTCCAGGGTTGACTATGGCTACACCTTC.

The J gene is TRBJ1-5, the V gene TRBV15; 10 nucleotides align to TRBD1. The V and J ends lost 5 bases and 3 bases, in that order; junction bases with no gene match: 10. Germline lookup yields CDR1 LNHNV and CDR2 YYDKDF (reference sequence). The CDR3 has 17 amino acids. The CDR3: CATSWRPGQGFNQPQHF. CDR3 nucleotides: TGTGCCACCAGCTGGAGGCCGGGACAGGGGTTCAATCAGCCCCAGCATTTT.

The chain is built from TRBV4-3 and TRBJ2-1; 13 positions agree with TRBD2. In germline, CDR1 is LGHNA, CDR2 YSLEER. V lost 5 bases to trimming and J lost 0 bases; unmatched junction nucleotides: 13. The CDR3 is made up of 20 amino acids. The CDR3 loop reads CASSSTPGTSGESSYNEQFF. CDR3 nucleotides: TGCGCCAGCAGCTCGACGCCCGGGACTAGCGGGGAAAGCTCCTACAATGAGCAGTTCTTC.

The V gene is TRBV19, the J gene TRBJ2-5, with 9 positions matching TRBD1. The V segment lost 4 bases and the J segment 6 bases; nucleotides outside the gene matches: 6. The germline V gene encodes CDR1 LNHDA and CDR2 SQIVND (reference sequence). The CDR3 is 14 amino acids. The CDR3 here is CASSRGTGLQTQYF. As DNA, the CDR3 is TGTGCCAGTAGTAGGGGGACAGGGTTGCAGACCCAGTACTTC.

The V call is TRBV4-2, the J call TRBJ2-2, with D tentatively TRBD1 (5 bases). V shed 1 base and J shed 10 bases, with 13 bases lying between them. Germline V gene sequence: CDR1 LGHNA, CDR2 YNFKEQ. The CDR3 length is 14 residues. The chain's CDR3 is CASSQGGVGEELFF. The CDR3 region has the DNA TGTGCCAGCAGCCAAGGGGGCGTAGGCGAGGAGCTGTTTTTT.

This clone appeared many times. The CDR3 here is CASSLGAGGPNEKLFF. In DNA form, the CDR3 reads TGTGCCAGCAGCTTAGGGGCAGGGGGCCCAAATGAAAAACTGTTTTTT. This sequence joins TRBV7-2 and TRBJ1-4, with 8 bases aligning to TRBD1. The CDR3 extends over 16 amino acids. Trimming removed 1 base from V and 5 bases from J; junction bases left unmatched: 6. The germline CDR1 and CDR2 sequences are SGHTA and FQGNSA.

This chain uses TRBV7-9 with TRBJ2-7; D is unclear. The CDR3 is 14 amino acids. Germline assignment: CDR1 SEHNR and CDR2 FQNEAQ (reference sequence). V lost 0 bases, J lost 2 bases, and 8 bases lay in between. The DNA for the CDR3 is TGTGCCAGCAGCTTAGCCCGACTCCCCTACGAGCAGTACTTC. The encoded protein is CASSLARLPYEQYF.

The J gene is TRBJ2-1, the V gene TRBV2; 7 bases map to TRBD1. CDR3 length: 15 amino acids. V trimming: 5 bases; J trimming: 4 bases; junction bases outside the gene matches: 8. Germline CDR1 and CDR2: SNHLY and FYNNEI. The CDR3 loop is CASSPWQGEYNEQFF. For the CDR3, the DNA is TGTGCCAGCAGTCCCTGGCAGGGGGAATACAATGAGCAGTTCTTC.

CDR3 sequence: CASSAGWSNQPQHF. CDR3 nucleotides: TGTGCCAGCAGCGCCGGGTGGAGCAATCAGCCCCAGCATTTT. The chain combines TRBV9 with TRBJ1-5; D gene unclear. The V gene lost 3 bases and the J gene lost 1 base, with 8 bases spanning the gap. Germline CDR1 reads SGDLS; CDR2 reads YYNGEE. This CDR3 has 14 amino acids.

The CDR3 nucleotides read TGTGCCATCAGTGAGTCGTTGGGCGCCCTCTCTGGAAACACCATATATTTT. It is translated as CAISESLGALSGNTIYF. The chain uses TRBV10-3 and TRBJ1-3; D uncertain. This CDR3 contains 17 residues. Germline CDR1 ENHRY, CDR2 SYGVKD. Trimming stripped 0 bases from V and 0 bases from J, with 12 bases between.

This chain links TRBV18 with TRBJ1-3, with no clear D. Germline CDR1 KGHSH, CDR2 LQKENI. V lost 2 bases to trimming and J lost 0 bases, with 8 bases between them. This CDR3 has 15 amino acids. The CDR3 loop reads CASSPVPGSGNTIYF. The CDR3 nucleotides read TGTGCCAGCTCACCAGTACCCGGCTCTGGAAACACCATATATTTT. Together with reference TRBV18 and TRBJ1-3, the CDR3 gives the full variable domain: NAGVMQNPRHLVRRRGQEARLRCSPMKGHSHVYWYRQLPEEGLKFMVYLQKENIIDESGMPKERFSAEFPKEGPSILRIQQVVRGDSAAYFCASSPVPGSGNTIYFGEGSWLTVV.

The chain carries TRBV7-9 and TRBJ2-3; 10 nucleotides line up with TRBD2. This CDR3 region has 15 residues. The V segment lost 5 bases and the J segment 5 bases; nucleotides outside the gene matches: 7. Germline V CDR1 and CDR2: SEHNR, FQNEAQ (reference sequence). The CDR3 DNA sequence: TGTGCCAGCAGCCAGCGGGAGGGCGAAGTAGATACGCAGTATTTT. Protein product: CASSQREGEVDTQYF.

This rearrangement joins TRBV11-3 to TRBJ2-7, with TRBD1 as a possible D gene (6 bases). The V end lost 3 bases, the J end lost 3 bases, and 9 bases lay between the germline ends. Germline V gives CDR1 SGHNT, CDR2 YENEEA. The CDR3 is 13 residues long. The CDR3 loop is CASSLLGGYEQYF. The CDR3 nucleotides are TGTGCCAGCAGCTTGTTAGGGGGCTACGAGCAGTACTTC.

The CDR3 loop is CASSLEGQGAYGYTF. CDR3 nucleotides: TGTGCCAGCTCACTGGAGGGACAGGGGGCCTATGGCTACACCTTC. The genes are TRBV18 and TRBJ1-2; 12 positions match TRBD1. CDR1 is KGHSH and CDR2 is LQKENI in the germline V gene. The CDR3 sequence is 15 residues long. V was clipped by 4 bases and J by 4 bases; unmatched bases: 4. The variable domain in full, with the rest retrieved from reference TRBV18 and TRBJ1-2, is NAGVMQNPRHLVRRRGQEARLRCSPMKGHSHVYWYRQLPEEGLKFMVYLQKENIIDESGMPKERFSAEFPKEGPSILRIQQVVRGDSAAYFCASSLEGQGAYGYTFGSGTRLTVV.

The chain links TRBV9 to TRBJ1-3; no clear D gene. V was clipped by 0 bases and J by 4 bases, with 8 bases between them. The CDR3 loop spans 14 amino acids. Germline-derived CDR1 and CDR2 are SGDLS and YYNGEE. The CDR3 DNA follows: TGTGCCAGCAGCGTAGACAGTCGCGGAAACACCATATATTTT. Its translation: CASSVDSRGNTIYF.

The V gene is TRBV24-1, the J gene TRBJ2-7; 12 nucleotides align to TRBD2. V lost 4 bases, J lost 3 bases, and 3 bases stayed unmatched. Germline CDR1 is KGHDR and CDR2 is SFDVKD. The CDR3 has 15 amino acids. The CDR3 loop reads CATSDGTSGYYEQYF. CDR3 bases: TGTGCCACCAGTGACGGGACTAGCGGGTACTACGAGCAGTACTTC.

The chain employs TRBV7-9 and TRBJ1-2, with 7 nucleotides matching TRBD1. With 0 bases clipped from V and 6 bases from J, the junction kept 10 bases outside the gene matches. CDR1 and CDR2 (germline): SEHNR, FQNEAQ (reference sequence). The CDR3 has 16 residues. Written as DNA, the CDR3 is TGTGCCAGCAGCTTAGCGCTTTCAGGGGGGCGTCATGGCTACACCTTC. Amino acid sequence: CASSLALSGGRHGYTF.

The V and J genes are TRBV12-5 and TRBJ2-7; maybe TRBD2 (5 bases). Per germline, CDR1 LGHNT and CDR2 FRNRAP. Trimming left V 2 bases short and J 2 bases short, with 19 bases between. This CDR3 contains 17 residues. CDR3 loop: CASGLYLARANTYEQYF. Here the CDR3 DNA reads TGTGCTAGTGGTTTGTACCTAGCCCGAGCAAATACCTACGAGCAGTACTTC.

CDR3 residues: CASSLTRVRPFTEQYF. As DNA, the CDR3 is TGTGCCAGCAGCTTGACGAGGGTCCGACCTTTTACGGAGCAGTACTTC. V gene TRBV13 combines with J gene TRBJ2-7, with TRBD2 as a possible D gene (5 bases). CDR1 and CDR2 from the germline V gene are PRHDT and FYEKMQ (reference sequence). The V and J ends lost 3 bases and 7 bases respectively, with 22 bases between them. The CDR3 sequence is 16 residues long.

CDR3 sequence reads: CASSFPQGNTQYF. CDR3 in DNA: TGTGCCAGCAGTTTCCCACAGGGGAATACGCAGTATTTT. V is TRBV27 and J is TRBJ2-3; TRBD1 agrees at 7 bases. The ends lost 3 bases at V and 7 bases at J; junction bases unmatched: 4. CDR1 and CDR2 from the germline V gene are MNHEY and SMNVEV (reference sequence). There are 13 residues in the CDR3.

CDR3 in DNA: TGTGCCAGCAGCTTCACTGGGGCGTACGAGCAGTACTTC. As protein: CASSFTGAYEQYF. V gene TRBV5-6 combines with J gene TRBJ2-7, with D possibly matching TRBD1 (5 bases). This CDR3 contains 13 residues. Trimming took 2 bases from V and 4 from J, leaving 10 bases between them. Per germline, CDR1 SGHDT and CDR2 YYEEEE.

The V call is TRBV5-5, the J call TRBJ2-1; 11 nucleotides align to TRBD2. The CDR3 has 18 amino acids. From germline, CDR1 is SGHKS and CDR2 YYEKEE (reference sequence). The ends lost 4 bases at V and 0 bases at J; junction bases unmatched: 9. The CDR3 sequence is CASSPPGLAVGSYNEQFF. As DNA, the CDR3 is TGTGCCAGCAGCCCCCCGGGACTAGCGGTAGGCTCCTACAATGAGCAGTTCTTC.

There are a few counts of this clone. The chain employs TRBV7-9 and TRBJ2-2, with 7 positions matching TRBD1. V lost 3 bases to trimming and J lost 6 bases; unmatched junction nucleotides: 16. This CDR3 contains 18 residues. Germline V CDR1 and CDR2: SEHNR, FQNEAQ (reference sequence). CDR3 DNA sequence: TGTGCCAGCAGCTTTCGACAGGGAGATGTGTTTTACGCCGGGGAGCTGTTTTTT. Protein sequence: CASSFRQGDVFYAGELFF.

The chain recombines TRBV7-9 with TRBJ1-2; D is perhaps TRBD1 (6 bases). This CDR3 is built from 16 residues. Trimming pared 2 bases from V and 4 bases from J, leaving 17 bases between. The germline gives CDR1 SEHNR, CDR2 FQNEAQ (reference sequence). CDR3 sequence (DNA): TGTGCCAGCAGCTTAATAGACAGGCGCTACCTCTATGGCTACACCTTC. This gives the protein CASSLIDRRYLYGYTF.